This T cell receptor beta chain was observed in a study of breast tumors, draining lymph nodes, adjacent tissues. The lymph nodes were axillary draining lymph nodes from breast cancer patients. Study outcomes and limitations: Findings are consistent with lymph node origin and intratumoral expansion of most tumor T cells. Luminal-like breast cancer showed significantly greater tumor-nontumor repertoire similarity than basal-like breast cancer did. Tumor T cell lymph node origin was a supported hypothesis, not proven.

This clonotype was observed many times. No antigen is known for it. TCRdb used MiXCR to reprocess the multiplex PCR reads, holding one entry per CDR3 protein. Among some 170,000 distinct CDR3 sequences listed, 25% to 40% were seen once. Germline CDR1 and CDR2: SNHLY and FYNNEI. Trimming removed 4 bases at V and 5 bases at J, with 12 bases between. The CDR3 runs 13 residues. This clonotype was obtained from a female donor with breast cancer. Some clones in this sample may be carry-over from other donors' samples. This rearrangement joins TRBV2 to TRBJ2-7; perhaps TRBD1 as D (5 bases). Source material: axillary lymph node tissue. The CDR3 protein is CASSVLRAHEQYF. Here the CDR3 DNA reads TGTGCCAGCAGTGTACTCAGGGCCCACGAGCAGTACTTC.